These T cell receptor beta chains were read from a single sample in a study of post-analysis software for immune sequencing data. One entry per CDR3 protein results from TCRdb running MiXCR on the PCR reads. Here the sample spans under 900,000 distinct CDR3 sequences, approximately 53% being singletons. The specimen sequenced was blood. These receptors all stem from a girl aged 10 to 17 with multiple sclerosis. Each CDR3 is given with its conserved first and last residue. Fields, in order: J gene, clone size, D gene, V gene, CDR3 protein, CDR3 DNA. The D gene is left open where the match is weak. A clone size is listed for some rows: how often the clone was seen (once, few, many), or a class if it is expanded.

TRBJ2-7,.,TRBD1,TRBV5-1,CASSMGQADLSYEQYF,TGCGCCAGCTCCATGGGACAGGCCGACCTCTCCTACGAGCAGTACTTC
TRBJ2-7,few,.,TRBV7-9,CASSHISAPYEQYF,TGTGCCAGCAGCCACATATCCGCCCCCTACGAGCAGTACTTC
TRBJ2-3,.,.,TRBV30,CAWSQHSQDTQYF,TGTGCCTGGAGCCAGCATTCCCAGGATACGCAGTATTTT
TRBJ2-5,.,TRBD2,TRBV7-8,CASNPNAGLAGVGTQYF,TGTGCCAGCAACCCCAATGCCGGACTAGCGGGGGTCGGGACCCAGTACTTC
TRBJ2-7,.,TRBD1,TRBV20-1,CSASPRDSGYEQYF,TGCAGTGCTAGCCCCCGGGACAGTGGCTACGAGCAGTACTTC
TRBJ1-2,.,.,TRBV20-1,CSARLPRGGNYGYTF,TGCAGTGCTAGATTACCCCGGGGGGGAAACTATGGCTACACCTTC
TRBJ2-1,.,.,TRBV7-2,CASSSPGLGPYPYNEQFF,TGTGCCAGCAGCTCACCAGGGCTAGGACCTTACCCCTACAATGAGCAGTTCTTC
TRBJ2-5,few,.,TRBV3-1,CASSSTRLQETQYF,TGTGCCAGCAGCTCGACTAGACTCCAAGAGACCCAGTACTTC
TRBJ2-7,.,TRBD1,TRBV6-6,CASRRPRGTGVHEQYF,TGTGCCAGCAGACGCCCTCGCGGGACAGGGGTCCACGAGCAGTACTTC
TRBJ2-1,.,.,TRBV29-1,CSVEDPGSPYNEQFF,TGCAGCGTTGAAGATCCGGGAAGTCCATACAATGAGCAGTTCTTC
TRBJ1-1,.,.,TRBV18,CAGSPRRLLGTEAFF,TGTGCCGGCTCACCACGGAGACTCCTGGGAACTGAAGCTTTCTTT
TRBJ2-1,.,.,TRBV29-1,CSGDLLGNNEQFF,TGCAGCGGAGATTTACTAGGAAACAATGAGCAGTTCTTC
TRBJ1-1,few,.,TRBV7-3,CASSLSPMNTEAFF,TGTGCCAGCAGCTTAAGTCCGATGAACACTGAAGCTTTCTTT
TRBJ2-3,.,.,TRBV5-1,CASNLGAGSTDTQYF,TGCGCCAGTAACCTTGGGGCGGGATCTACAGATACGCAGTATTTT
TRBJ2-1,.,.,TRBV5-1,CATRDYQSYNEQFF,TGCGCCACGAGAGACTATCAATCCTACAATGAGCAGTTCTTC
TRBJ2-7,.,TRBD2,TRBV20-1,CSAGTSGRGEQYF,TGCAGTGCTGGGACTAGCGGTCGGGGGGAGCAGTACTTC
TRBJ1-1,.,TRBD1,TRBV18,CASSEGAQDTEAFF,TGTGCCAGCTCGGAGGGGGCGCAGGACACTGAAGCTTTCTTT